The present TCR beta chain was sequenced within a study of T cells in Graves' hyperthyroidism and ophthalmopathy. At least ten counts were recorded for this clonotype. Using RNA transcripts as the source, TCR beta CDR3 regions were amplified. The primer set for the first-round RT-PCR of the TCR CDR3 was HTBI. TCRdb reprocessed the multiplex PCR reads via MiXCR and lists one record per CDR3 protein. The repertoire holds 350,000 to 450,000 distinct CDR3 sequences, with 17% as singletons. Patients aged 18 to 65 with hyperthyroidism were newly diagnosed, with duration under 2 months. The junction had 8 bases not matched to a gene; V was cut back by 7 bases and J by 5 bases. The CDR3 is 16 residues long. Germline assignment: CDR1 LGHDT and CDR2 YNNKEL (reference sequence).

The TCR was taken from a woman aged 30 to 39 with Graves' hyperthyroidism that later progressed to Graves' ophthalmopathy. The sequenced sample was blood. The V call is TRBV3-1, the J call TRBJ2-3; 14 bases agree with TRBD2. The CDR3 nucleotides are TGTGCCAGCACTAGACTAGCGGGGGGGTTTGGAGATACGCAGTATTTT. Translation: CASTRLAGGFGDTQYF.